Listed here are 26 T cell receptor beta chains from one sample, sequenced in a study of T cells in Graves' hyperthyroidism and ophthalmopathy. RNA transcripts provided the source from which TCR beta CDR3 regions were amplified. HTBI primers drove first-round RT-PCR of the TCR CDR3. MiXCR, applied by TCRdb to the multiplex PCR reads, yields one record per CDR3 protein. The sample lists nearly 600,000 distinct CDR3 sequences; 13% to 15% were seen once. Sequencing input: blood. The origin of the receptors is a woman younger than 35 with Graves' ophthalmopathy.

The chain has TRBV18 and TRBJ2-7; D might be TRBD1 or TRBD2, each matching 5 bases. V was pared by 2 bases and J by 2 bases, with 10 bases between. The CDR3 contains 14 residues. Germline assignment: CDR1 KGHSH and CDR2 LQKENI. The CDR3 DNA follows: TGTGCCAGCTCACCAACCGGGACCACCTACGAGCAGTACTTC. Translation: CASSPTGTTYEQYF.

A note on this clonotype: A much larger clone differs by one base, so this may be a read error. V usage is TRBV19 and J usage is TRBJ2-1; D is ambiguous. Germline loops: CDR1 LNHDA, CDR2 SQIVND (reference sequence). Trimming stripped 6 bases from V and 4 bases from J, with 16 bases between. This CDR3 is built from 15 residues. The CDR3 coding sequence is TGTGCCAGTAGCGTACTCCCAAGGGCTTACAATGAGCAGTTCTTC. Translated: CASSVLPRAYNEQFF.

This clonotype was counted only a few times. A read error may account for a junction end that differs from germline. J is TRBJ2-1 and V is TRBV24-1; 11 bases agree with TRBD2. The germline V gene encodes CDR1 KGHDR and CDR2 SFDVKD. The CDR3 is 16 amino acids. The CDR3 reads CATSALTSGTRGEQFF. The CDR3 region has the DNA TGTGCCACCAGTGCTTTGACTAGCGGGACCCGGGGCGAGCAGTTCTTC.

Ten or more counts support this clonotype. The chain links TRBV7-8 to TRBJ2-1; a possible D gene is TRBD2 (6 bases). This CDR3 has 14 residues. V lost 5 bases, J lost 6 bases, and 14 bases lay in between. Germline V gene lookup returns CDR1 SGHVS and CDR2 FQNEAQ. CDR3 sequence reads: CASSPRGSGNEQFF. DNA of the CDR3: TGTGCCAGCAGCCCACGGGGTAGCGGCAATGAGCAGTTCTTC. The entire variable domain, with the rest obtained from reference TRBV7-8 and TRBJ2-1, is as follows: GAGVSQSPRYKVAKRGQDVALRCDPISGHVSLFWYQQALGQGPEFLTYFQNEAQLDKSGLPSDRFFAERPEGSVSTLKIQRTQQEDSAVYLCASSPRGSGNEQFFGPGTRLTVL.

This clonotype was found many times. The V call is TRBV28, the J call TRBJ2-1; 11 nucleotides line up with TRBD2. This CDR3 has 14 amino acids. Germline CDR1 and CDR2: MDHEN and SYDVKM. After removal of 6 bases from V and 4 bases from J, the junction contained 2 bases not matched to a gene. CDR3 in DNA: TGTGCCAGCAGGACTAGCGGGAAATACAATGAGCAGTTCTTC. Its translation: CASRTSGKYNEQFF.

This clonotype has at least ten counts. This chain uses TRBV24-1 with TRBJ2-1; 10 positions match TRBD2. The germline V gene encodes CDR1 KGHDR and CDR2 SFDVKD. The CDR3 is made up of 14 amino acids. The V gene end was trimmed by 10 bases and the J gene end by 5 bases; junction bases not matched to a gene: 7. The CDR3: CATQRTSGHNEQFF. The CDR3 DNA sequence: TGTGCCACTCAGCGGACTAGCGGCCACAATGAGCAGTTCTTC.

This clonotype was seen more than once but under ten times. The chain is built from TRBV3-1 and TRBJ2-1; 15 positions match TRBD2. The CDR3 runs to 18 residues. V trimming: 0 bases; J trimming: 6 bases; junction bases outside the gene matches: 6. CDR1 is LGHDT and CDR2 is YNNKEL in the germline V gene (reference sequence). The CDR3 DNA is TGTGCCAGCAGCCAAGATGTGTCGGGACTAGCGGGAGGCAATGAGCAGTTCTTC. Its protein product is CASSQDVSGLAGGNEQFF.

In this sample, this clonotype turned up many times. The V and J genes are TRBV6-5 and TRBJ2-7; the D gene is possibly TRBD1 (5 bases). This CDR3 has 14 amino acids. Germline CDR1 and CDR2: MNHEY and SVGAGI. V dropped 0 bases and J dropped 3 bases, with 9 bases sitting between them. For the CDR3, the DNA is TGTGCCAGCAGTTACTCACTGACAGTCTACGAGCAGTACTTC. It specifies CASSYSLTVYEQYF.

V gene TRBV13 combines with J gene TRBJ1-2; D gene uncertain. V was shortened by 10 bases and J by 0 bases, with 15 bases between the two germline ends. The CDR3 contains 14 residues. Looked up from germline, CDR1 is PRHDT and CDR2 is FYEKMQ (reference sequence). CDR3 bases: TGTGCCACCCGACGGTCGTTTTCTAACTATGGCTACACCTTC. Its protein product is CATRRSFSNYGYTF.

This clonotype was counted many times. This rearrangement joins TRBV6-5 to TRBJ2-7; a possible D gene is TRBD2 (6 bases). The germline gives CDR1 MNHEY, CDR2 SVGAGI. The CDR3 runs 15 residues. Trimming shortened V by 2 bases and J by 2 bases, and 13 bases separated the two germline ends. The CDR3 sequence is CASSYDGTFTYEQYF. The CDR3 bases are TGTGCCAGCAGTTACGACGGGACTTTCACCTACGAGCAGTACTTC.

The chain has TRBV30 and TRBJ2-7; TRBD2 agrees at 9 bases. The CDR3 contains 13 residues. V was clipped by 5 bases and J by 9 bases; unmatched bases: 11. Per the germline V gene, CDR1 is GTSNPN and CDR2 is SVGIG (reference sequence). In nucleotides, the CDR3 is TGTGCCTGGGGTGAGGGGACTAGCCGTTGGCAGTACTTC. This codes for CAWGEGTSRWQYF.

This clonotype was seen a handful of times. One end of the junction fails to match germline, which may point to a read error. V and J are TRBV7-2 and TRBJ2-1, with 11 bases identical to TRBD2. The germline V gene has CDR1 SGHTA and CDR2 FQGNSA. The CDR3 runs to 14 residues. CDR3 sequence: CASSIAGGSDEQFF. CDR3 DNA sequence: TGTGCCAGCAGCATAGCGGGAGGGTCCGATGAGCAGTTCTTC.

The rearrangement links TRBV27 to TRBJ2-7; 8 nucleotides line up with TRBD1. The CDR3 has 15 residues. With 5 bases clipped from V and 3 bases from J, the junction kept 9 bases outside the gene matches. CDR1 is MNHEY and CDR2 is SMNVEV in the germline V gene (reference sequence). CDR3 sequence reads: CASSPWGGQGYEQYF. The CDR3 DNA follows: TGTGCCAGCAGTCCATGGGGCGGACAGGGCTACGAGCAGTACTTC.

At least ten counts were recorded for this clonotype. CDR3 amino acids: CASSPRQEQYF. DNA for the CDR3: TGTGCCAGCTCCCCCCGCCAGGAGCAGTACTTC. The chain employs TRBV18 and TRBJ2-7; D not certain. This CDR3 is built from 11 residues. V gave up 6 bases and J gave up 7 bases, with 10 bases separating them. Germline V gene sequence: CDR1 KGHSH, CDR2 LQKENI. The full variable domain, with the rest looked up from reference TRBV18 and TRBJ2-7, is NAGVMQNPRHLVRRRGQEARLRCSPMKGHSHVYWYRQLPEEGLKFMVYLQKENIIDESGMPKERFSAEFPKEGPSILRIQQVVRGDSAAYFCASSPRQEQYFGPGTRLTVT.

The table lists this clonotype with many counts. The chain combines TRBV7-6 with TRBJ2-5; possibly TRBD2 for D (6 bases). From germline, CDR1 is SGHVS and CDR2 FNYEAQ. The V gene lost 3 bases and the J gene lost 5 bases, with 10 bases spanning the gap. CDR3 length: 13 residues. CDR3: CASSFEGTETQYF. The DNA of the CDR3 is TGTGCCAGCAGCTTCGAGGGGACTGAGACCCAGTACTTC.

As for this clonotype: A much larger clone sits a single nucleotide away, making a read error possible. The chain uses TRBV6-1 and TRBJ2-1, with TRBD1 as a possible D gene (6 bases). This CDR3 spans 14 amino acids. Germline CDR1 MNHNS, CDR2 SASEGT. In DNA, the CDR3 is TGTGTCAGCAGTGAGAGACAGGCATACAATGAGCAGTTCTTC. The encoded protein is CVSSERQAYNEQFF.

The CDR3 DNA reads as TGTGCCAGCAGTTACTCGAGACAATCCGAGCAGTACTTC. It yields the protein CASSYSRQSEQYF. The chain uses TRBV6-5 and TRBJ2-7; D gene uncertain. V was trimmed by 0 bases and J by 6 bases, leaving 9 bases between them. Germline assignment: CDR1 MNHEY and CDR2 SVGAGI. The CDR3 has 13 amino acids.

The V call is TRBV10-3, the J call TRBJ2-5; 9 nucleotides match TRBD2. CDR3 length: 15 residues. Germline CDR1 ENHRY, CDR2 SYGVKD. V shed 2 bases, J shed 3 bases, and the junction held 4 bases outside the gene matches. As DNA, the CDR3 is TGTGCCATCAGTGAGACTGGCGGGAGGGAAGAGACCCAGTACTTC. Its translation: CAISETGGREETQYF.

This clonotype came up many times. The rearrangement joins TRBV5-1 to TRBJ2-1, with no clear D. Between the trimmed V and J ends, which lost 4 bases and 5 bases, there was a span of 16 bases. The germline CDR1 and CDR2 sequences are SGHRS and YFSETQ. The CDR3 spans 15 residues. In DNA, the CDR3 is TGCGCCAGCAGCCGCCGGGTCTCCGGGCACAATGAGCAGTTCTTC. As protein: CASSRRVSGHNEQFF.

This clonotype has a single count. The chain has TRBV19 and TRBJ1-4, with 7 bases aligning to TRBD1. Germline V gene data show CDR1 as LNHDA and CDR2 as SQIVND (reference sequence). V shed 7 bases and J 0 bases; nucleotides not matched to a gene: 8. The CDR3 length is 16 residues. CDR3 residues: CASTPGQATTNEKLFF. Written as DNA, the CDR3 is TGTGCCAGTACCCCCGGACAGGCCACAACTAATGAAAAACTGTTTTTT.

This clonotype was counted many times. The chain recombines TRBV7-9 with TRBJ2-7; 8 nucleotides agree with TRBD1. The CDR3 length is 15 residues. J gave up 3 bases and V 1 base, and 5 bases lay outside the gene matches. Per germline, CDR1 SEHNR and CDR2 FQNEAQ (reference sequence). The CDR3 DNA reads TGTGCCAGCAGCTTAGGTCGACAGGGGATCTACGAGCAGTACTTC. Protein product: CASSLGRQGIYEQYF.

The table lists this clonotype with a few counts. The chain is built from TRBV6-1 and TRBJ1-4; D gene unclear. Trimming took 6 bases from V and 8 from J, leaving 10 bases between them. CDR3 length: 12 residues. Per the germline V gene, CDR1 is MNHNS and CDR2 is SASEGT. As DNA, the CDR3 is TGTGCCAGCAGAGGCCAGACCGAAAAACTGTTTTTT. It translates to CASRGQTEKLFF.

The rearrangement links TRBV29-1 to TRBJ1-1; no firm D call. The germline V and J ends were trimmed by 4 bases and 8 bases, with 5 bases remaining between them. CDR3 size: 9 residues. The germline V gene has CDR1 SQVTM and CDR2 ANQGSEA. CDR3 bases: TGCAGCGTTGGGCGAGAAGCTTTCTTT. It yields the protein CSVGREAFF. The full variable domain, its missing parts supplied by reference TRBV29-1 and TRBJ1-1, is SAVISQKPSRDICQRGTSLTIQCQVDSQVTMMFWYRQQPGQSLTLIATANQGSEATYESGFVIDKFPISRPNLTFSTLTVSNMSPEDSSIYLCSVGREAFFGQGTRLTVV.

In this sample, this clonotype turned up many times. The CDR3 sequence: CSAPTAYEQYF. The CDR3 coding sequence is TGCAGTGCTCCCACCGCCTACGAGCAGTACTTC. The chain uses TRBV20-1 and TRBJ2-7; no clear D. V lost 5 bases and J lost 2, with 7 bases in between. This CDR3 contains 11 residues. Germline CDR1 DFQATT, CDR2 SNEGSKA (reference sequence).

This clonotype appeared many times. V and J are TRBV7-2 and TRBJ2-5; 13 positions match TRBD2. Germline-derived CDR1 and CDR2 are SGHTA and FQGNSA. V gave up 5 bases and J gave up 5 bases; unmatched junction bases: 8. The CDR3 sequence is 16 residues long. The CDR3 nucleotides read TGTGCCAGCAGCCCCTGGACTAGCGGGAGTGGGGAGACCCAGTACTTC. This gives the protein CASSPWTSGSGETQYF.

The gene calls are TRBV19 and TRBJ2-7; the D gene could be TRBD1 or TRBD2 (5 bases each). Germline CDR1 reads LNHDA; CDR2 reads SQIVND (reference sequence). V was trimmed by 3 bases and J by 5 bases, leaving 8 bases between them. The CDR3 is made up of 12 amino acids. The CDR3 is CASSIGDDEQYF. In DNA form, the CDR3 reads TGTGCCAGTAGTATTGGGGACGACGAGCAGTACTTC.